This note documents a single T cell receptor beta chain sequence. The junction and the germline gene differ at one end; a read error may be behind it. The germline CDR1 and CDR2 sequences are SQVTM and ANQGSEA. The CDR3 covers 11 residues. Assay used: immunoSEQ multiplex PCR; TCRdb lists only in-frame clones, some missing. This sample carries about 93,000 clones, about 96% of them seen once, and the ten largest clones take around 0.26%. The record originates from a study of technical replicates of blood from a handful of donors. Material for sequencing was T cells isolated from PBMCs. The chain links TRBV29-1 to TRBJ1-1; TRBD1 matches at 7 bases. The source is a human donor in good health. This CDR3 reads CSVDRDRVLVF. The CDR3 DNA reads as TGCAGCGTGGATAGAGACAGGGTGCTAGTCTTT.